Many counts were recorded for the clone carrying this TCR beta chain. Its antigen remains unidentified. MiXCR, run by TCRdb on the reads, gives a single entry per CDR3 protein. Here the sample spans roughly 920,000 distinct CDR3 sequences, around a third being singletons. This specimen belongs to a study of T cell repertoires in cytomegalovirus infection. At the level of the study: CMV epitopes, recently identified HLA-C-restricted and well-studied HLA-B-restricted, were used. An indication of both CMV infection and matching HLA type came from public TCR beta signatures.

V dropped 5 bases and J dropped 5; count of bases not matched to a gene: 14. The CDR3 has 17 amino acids. CDR1 is SGHTA and CDR2 is FQGNSA in the germline V gene. The chain recombines TRBV7-2 with TRBJ2-5; TRBD1 agrees at 10 bases. This TCR was recovered from a human donor in good health (CMV status not recorded). Some clones in this sample may be carry-over from other donors' samples. Material: cultured CD8+ T cells from PBMCs, obtained from culture after CMV antigen stimulation. The CDR3 region has the DNA TGTGCCAGCAGCGGTCACCGGGACAGGGGCCCCTGGGAGACCCAGTACTTC. Encoded protein: CASSGHRDRGPWETQYF.